This T cell receptor (beta chain) was identified during a study of blood T cell repertoires in COVID-19. Across the whole study: Samples representing acute and convalescent COVID-19 were sourced from the United States, Italy and Spain. PBMCs, B-cell-depleted T cells, or T cells provided the cDNA or gDNA that made up the material.

The CDR3 loop spans 12 amino acids. The germline V gene has CDR1 MDHEN and CDR2 SYDVKM. V lost 1 base and J 6 bases, leaving 5 bases between the germline ends. In the source study's methods: How many nucleated cells were present was estimated from reference gene primer amplification. Generated by immunoSEQ multiplex PCR, the TCRdb table keeps only in-frame clones and is missing some. V, J and clone size reflect that table, while D and trimming were determined from the DNA. The data hold around 120,000 clones, with around 88% observed a single time. This receptor was identified in a woman in her forties or fifties with active or convalescent COVID-19. Material: peripheral blood. The chain combines TRBV28 with TRBJ2-3; D is unclear. The chain's CDR3 is CASSLSEDTQYF. The CDR3 DNA sequence: TGTGCCAGCAGTTTATCGGAGGATACGCAGTATTTT.